This T cell receptor (beta chain) derives from a study of T-cell memory formation after mild COVID-19 (dated by TCRdb to the early 2020s). In terms of the full investigation: TCR sequence clusters from the two donors were found to be largely donor specific. In two donors, T-cell clones that expanded and contracted after mild COVID-19 were tracked by sequencing TCRalpha and TCRbeta repertoires over time. The cohort was made up of two young adult volunteers, one female and one male, who were previously healthy. What the research found in general, with its limitations: Some responding clones were found in pre-infection memory, which suggests that pre-existing cross-reactive memory T cells took part in the SARS-CoV-2 response. Only two mild cases were covered by the study, and larger cohorts that include severe cases with pre-infection samples were considered necessary. From day 15 to 85, contracting clones showed balanced CD4/CD8 phenotypes, whereas a second wave of clones that expanded from day 15 to 37 leaned towards CD4+. Contracting CD4+ clones were located mainly in the CM and EM memory subsets, whereas CD8+ clones were found to be enriched in EMRA. SARS-CoV-2 specificity was not confirmed for the second-wave clones peaking on day 37.

For this clonotype: No antigen is known for it. Base qualities are not provided; no much larger clone lies one nucleotide away.

Inclusive of the bounding cysteine and phenylalanine, the CDR3 is 16 residues long. Solely the CDR3 DNA is kept, with 48 bases framed from the first base. Looking up the germline V gene (reference sequence) yields CDR1 GTSNPN and CDR2 SVGIG. V loses 3 bases at its end and J loses 1 base; junction bases beyond the gene matches: 6. Ficoll-Paque density gradient centrifugation was the method used to isolate PBMCs. Sequenced on an Illumina NovaSeq 6000. TCRalpha and TCRbeta cDNA libraries were built by 5'RACE with constant-segment primers, adding sample barcodes and unique molecular identifiers. RNA was extracted from every sample with Trizol reagent. Amplification of the libraries took two PCR steps, and the second step added a second sample barcode plus Illumina TruSeq adapters. The libraries were sequenced on an Illumina NovaSeq using 2 x 150 bp paired-end reads. The authors' pipeline ran thus. The reads were demultiplexed and collapsed into UMI-guided consensus sequences using migec v1.2.7. With mixcr v2.1.11, UMI consensuses were aligned to TRA and TRB V and J templates and assembled into clonotypes. A clonotype was counted as expanded or contracted only when both edgeR and NoisET called the clonotype significant, with the noise models trained on biological replicates. For edgeR calls, the thresholds were a false discovery rate-adjusted p below 0.01 and a log2 fold-change of 1. As an exploratory analysis of dynamics, max-normalized trajectories of the 1000 most abundant clonotypes were examined with PCA combined with hierarchical clustering. Each responding clone was given a CD4 or CD8 phenotype based on the CD4+ and CD8+ repertoires, which had been sequenced separately. TCRdb's own reprocessing of the public reads used fastp at Q25 and MiXCR and kept productive beta chains. Each record represents a unique CDR3 protein, reported with the most common genes and DNA among its rows. The V and J calls reflect TCRdb's pipeline rather than the authors' work. This sample holds about 140,000 distinct CDR3 sequences; 15% to 20% were observed only once. The top ten clones comprise around 2.4% of the sample.

The rearrangement combines TRBV30 with TRBJ2-1; TRBD2 lines up with 10 middle nucleotides. What was sequenced was PBMCs or a T cell subset sorted from them (not recorded which). The receptor comes from an adult woman who had mild COVID-19 (a few samples of this study predate the infection). The sample titles of this study are shuffled in the database, so cell type and time point are left out; the donor was told from shared clones. The sequenced DNA: TGTGCCTGGAGACTAGCGGGACTTACTTCCTACAATGAGCAGTTCTTC. Translated, it reads CAWRLAGLTSYNEQFF. With the rest looked up from the reference TRBV30 and TRBJ2-1 genes rather than sequenced, the full variable domain is SQTIHQWPATLVQPVGSPLSLECTVEGTSNPNLYWYRQAAGRGLQLLFYSVGIGQISSEVPQNLSASRPQDRQFILSSKKLLLSDSGFYLCAWRLAGLTSYNEQFFGPGTRLTVL.